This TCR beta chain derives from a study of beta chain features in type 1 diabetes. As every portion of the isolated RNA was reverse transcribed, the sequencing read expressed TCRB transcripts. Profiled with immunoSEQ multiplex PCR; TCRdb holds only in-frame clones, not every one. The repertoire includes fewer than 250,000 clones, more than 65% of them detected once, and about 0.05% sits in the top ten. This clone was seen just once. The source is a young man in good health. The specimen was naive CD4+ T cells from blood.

The CDR3 bases are TGCAGCGTTACAGGGGGACAAGAGACCCAGTACTTC. Its translation: CSVTGGQETQYF. The rearrangement uses TRBV29-1 and TRBJ2-5; 8 bases agree with TRBD1. V shed 5 bases and J 2 bases; nucleotides not matched to a gene: 1. Germline loops: CDR1 SQVTM, CDR2 ANQGSEA. This CDR3 is 12 amino acids long. Full variable domain (missing parts from reference TRBV29-1 and TRBJ2-5): SAVISQKPSRDICQRGTSLTIQCQVDSQVTMMFWYRQQPGQSLTLIATANQGSEATYESGFVIDKFPISRPNLTFSTLTVSNMSPEDSSIYLCSVTGGQETQYFGPGTRLLVL.